The source of this T cell receptor (beta chain) is a study of blood T cell repertoires in COVID-19. Study-wide context: T cells, B-cell-depleted T cells, or PBMCs provided the cDNA or gDNA that served as material.

This clone was recorded only once. How the authors handled the data: Using reference gene primer amplification, nucleated cell counts were estimated. Repertoires were generated with immunoSEQ multiplex PCR, while TCRdb's copy carries only in-frame clones and drops some. The V and J calls and clone size were taken over from that table, and D and trimming were inferred from the DNA. The sample lists under 350,000 clones; 80% to 90% were seen once. Participants spanned ages about 18 to 90 years and resided in about 24 US areas. This CDR3 has 13 residues. The germline gives CDR1 MNHEY, CDR2 SVGAGI. The ends were cut back, 5 bases at V and 0 bases at J, with 8 bases in the middle.

The sequencing input was PBMCs or T cells enriched from blood (not recorded which). The clonotype originates from a woman between 40 and 50 years old with acute COVID-19. This chain connects TRBV6-5 to TRBJ2-7, with a weak D call TRBD2 (5 bases). The CDR3 loop is CASSREFSYEQYF. Written as DNA, the CDR3 is TGTGCCAGCAGTAGGGAGTTCTCCTACGAGCAGTACTTC.